The T cell receptor beta chain described here comes from a study of blood T cell repertoires in COVID-19. The CDR3 is made up of 14 amino acids. Germline CDR1 and CDR2: SNHLY and FYNNEI. V dropped 8 bases and J dropped 4 bases, with 15 bases sitting between them. Repertoires were generated with immunoSEQ multiplex PCR, while TCRdb's copy carries only in-frame clones and drops some. The sample has over 75,000 clones, about 90% seen once. This receptor was obtained from a human donor with COVID-19, enrolled during active disease. The donor label of this sample is uncertain. The gene calls are TRBV2 and TRBJ1-3; D is perhaps TRBD1 (5 bases). The sample was peripheral blood. The DNA for the CDR3 is TGTGCCAGCGCTTCGGGGGGAACGGGAAACACCATATATTTT. Translating it yields CASASGGTGNTIYF. The entire variable domain, with the rest obtained from reference TRBV2 and TRBJ1-3, is as follows: EPEVTQTPSHQVTQMGQEVILRCVPISNHLYFYWYRQILGQKVEFLVSFYNNEISEKSEIFDDQFSVERPDGSNFTLKIRSTKLEDSAMYFCASASGGTGNTIYFGEGSWLTVV.